This T cell receptor (beta chain) was captured in a study of blood T cell repertoires in COVID-19. In the study overall: From T cells, B-cell-depleted T cells, or PBMCs came the material, which was cDNA or gDNA.

This table comes from immunoSEQ multiplex PCR, and its TCRdb copy is limited to in-frame clones, with some not included. The profile covers approximately 250,000 clones, with 75% to 85% appearing a single time and 9.1% taken by the ten largest. Germline-derived CDR1 and CDR2 are MNHEY and SVGAGI. This CDR3 region has 11 residues. With 11 bases removed from V and 4 bases from J, the gap between germline ends came to 12 bases. The specimen sequenced was PBMCs or T cells enriched from blood (not recorded which). The sequence was obtained from a woman between 45 and 60 years old with acute COVID-19. V gene TRBV6-5 combines with J gene TRBJ2-7; D might be TRBD2 (5 bases). The CDR3 nucleotides read TGTGCCTGCTCGGGAAGTTACGAGCAGTACTTC. Its translation: CACSGSYEQYF.